The T cell receptor (beta chain) under discussion was sequenced for a study of T cell changes during pregnancy in multiple sclerosis. The assay was immunoSEQ multiplex PCR, and TCRdb's table has in-frame clones only and misses some. The sample contains about 86,000 clones, roughly 90% of which appear only once. The V end was cut by 11 bases, the J end by 4 bases, with 11 bases between. The CDR3 runs 11 residues. Germline CDR1 reads SEHNR; CDR2 reads FQNEAQ (reference sequence). The sample was peripheral blood, taken in the first trimester of pregnancy. The chain links TRBV7-9 to TRBJ1-1; TRBD1 is a possible D gene (5 bases). The source of this sequence is a female donor in good health, enrolled as a control in a pregnancy study. Here the CDR3 reads CAGGTGTEAFF. The CDR3, as DNA: TGTGCCGGAGGGACGGGCACTGAAGCTTTCTTT.